This TCR beta chain is drawn from a study of blood T cell repertoires in COVID-19. Study background: Researchers got acute and convalescent COVID-19 samples from the United States, Italy and Spain. T cells, B-cell-depleted T cells, or PBMCs supplied cDNA or gDNA.

In the source study's methods: Nucleated cell number was recorded as an estimate derived from reference gene primer amplification. The table came from immunoSEQ multiplex PCR; TCRdb's copy has only in-frame clones and leaves some out. The DNA gave D and trimming, while V, J and clone size come from that table. The sample lists 390,000 or so clones, 90% seen once, with 6.5% to 8% in the top ten. The sequencing input was peripheral blood. This clonotype originated in a man aged 18 to 30 with active or convalescent COVID-19.

CDR3 sequence reads: CASSLRLAGGFTDTQYF. CDR3 sequence (DNA): TGTGCCAGCAGCTTACGACTAGCGGGGGGTTTCACAGATACGCAGTATTTT. V gene TRBV5-6 combines with J gene TRBJ2-3; TRBD2 matches at 13 bases. CDR1 SGHDT and CDR2 YYEEEE come from the germline V gene. CDR3 length: 17 amino acids. V was clipped by 2 bases and J by 2 bases; unmatched bases: 5.